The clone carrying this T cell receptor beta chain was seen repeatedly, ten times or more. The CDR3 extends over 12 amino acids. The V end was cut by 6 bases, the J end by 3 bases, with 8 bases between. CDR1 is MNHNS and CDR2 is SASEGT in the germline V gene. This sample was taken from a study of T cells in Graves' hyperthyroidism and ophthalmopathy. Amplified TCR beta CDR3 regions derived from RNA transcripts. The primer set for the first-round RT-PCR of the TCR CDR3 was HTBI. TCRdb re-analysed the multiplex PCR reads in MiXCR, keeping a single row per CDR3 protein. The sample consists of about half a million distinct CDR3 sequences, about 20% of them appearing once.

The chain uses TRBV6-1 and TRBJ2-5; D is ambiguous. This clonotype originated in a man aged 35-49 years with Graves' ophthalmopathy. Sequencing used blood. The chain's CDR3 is CASRTRKETQYF. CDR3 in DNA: TGTGCCAGCAGAACGAGAAAAGAGACCCAGTACTTC.